These 24 T cell receptor beta chains came from one sample sequenced in a study of T cell responses to AZD1222 COVID-19 vaccine. TCRdb keeps only in-frame clones here, not all; method: immunoSEQ multiplex PCR. The sample records 150,000 to 200,000 clones, roughly 92% being singletons. The sample here was peripheral blood, taken 28 days after the second dose of the MenACWY control vaccine. Receptors were obtained from an adult who received the MenACWY meningococcal vaccine as a control.

This clone was detected once. This chain uses TRBV7-9 with TRBJ2-7, with D possibly TRBD1 on 6 matching bases. Germline CDR1 and CDR2: SEHNR and FQNEAQ (reference sequence). Trimming removed 4 bases at V and 3 bases at J, with 13 bases between. This CDR3 has 14 amino acids. The CDR3 sequence is CASSSNRDNYEQYF. The CDR3 nucleotides are TGTGCCAGCAGCTCCAACAGGGACAACTACGAGCAGTACTTC.

The chain uses TRBV2 and TRBJ1-5; a weak D match, TRBD1 (6 bases). Per the germline V gene, CDR1 is SNHLY and CDR2 is FYNNEI. CDR3 length: 14 residues. Trimming removed 5 bases at V and 0 bases at J, with 8 bases between. In nucleotides, the CDR3 is TGTGCCAGCAGTCGGACAGTTAGCAATCAGCCCCAGCATTTT. Translated, it gives CASSRTVSNQPQHF.

The V and J genes are TRBV7-3 and TRBJ2-3; 14 nucleotides match TRBD2. CDR1 is SGHTA and CDR2 is FQGTGA in the germline V gene. Trimming took 3 bases from V and 3 from J; bases not matched to a gene: 8. The CDR3 loop spans 18 amino acids. The CDR3 spells CASSFYGTSGSRTDTQYF. CDR3 nucleotides: TGTGCCAGCAGCTTCTATGGGACTAGCGGGAGTCGGACAGATACGCAGTATTTT.

This chain uses TRBV19 with TRBJ1-1; TRBD1 is a possible D gene (5 bases). The CDR3 covers 15 residues. With 9 bases removed from V and 1 base from J, the gap between germline ends came to 18 bases. Germline V gene sequence: CDR1 LNHDA, CDR2 SQIVND (reference sequence). CDR3: CASLIFPGQNTEAFF. DNA of the CDR3: TGTGCCAGCCTTATTTTTCCCGGACAGAACACTGAAGCTTTCTTT.

The rearrangement uses TRBV24-1 and TRBJ1-2; 8 nucleotides line up with TRBD1. This CDR3 is built from 14 residues. Germline V lookup: CDR1 KGHDR, CDR2 SFDVKD. Unmatched junction bases numbered 6, after V lost 3 bases and J lost 7 bases. CDR3 nucleotides: TGTGCCACCAGTGATGCGGACAGGGCGGCTGGCTACACCTTC. It encodes CATSDADRAAGYTF.

This clone was seen once. The chain joins TRBV29-1 to TRBJ1-5, with D unclear. Germline loops: CDR1 SQVTM, CDR2 ANQGSEA. V lost 7 bases and J 2 bases, leaving 12 bases between the germline ends. The CDR3 runs to 13 residues. CDR3 coding DNA: TGCAGCGCCTTTTTCACGGGCAATCAGCCCCAGCATTTT. It translates to CSAFFTGNQPQHF.

This clone showed up just once. The chain uses TRBV19 and TRBJ1-2; the D is unclear. The CDR3 runs 16 residues. V was clipped by 1 base and J by 0 bases, with 12 bases between them. Germline assignment: CDR1 LNHDA and CDR2 SQIVND (reference sequence). CDR3 protein: CASSIGAAFSNYGYTF. DNA for the CDR3: TGTGCCAGTAGTATAGGGGCGGCATTCTCTAACTATGGCTACACCTTC.

This clone is a singleton in its sample. The chain is built from TRBV6-5 and TRBJ1-1; D possibly corresponds to TRBD1 (5 bases). This CDR3 region has 11 residues. Between the trimmed V and J ends, which lost 4 bases and 5 bases, there was a span of 5 bases. Germline V lookup: CDR1 MNHEY, CDR2 SVGAGI. CDR3 region: CASSWGTEAFF. CDR3 bases: TGTGCCAGCAGTTGGGGGACTGAAGCTTTCTTT.

This clone is a singleton in its sample. V and J are TRBV5-4 and TRBJ2-2; 12 positions agree with TRBD1. Germline-derived CDR1 and CDR2 are SGHNT and YYREEE (reference sequence). Trimming at V came to 4 bases and at J to 4 bases, leaving 11 bases not matched to a gene. CDR3 length equals 18 residues. The CDR3, as DNA: TGTGCCAGCAGCACCGGGACAGGGGGCTATGTAGGCACCGGGGAGCTGTTTTTT. Residues: CASSTGTGGYVGTGELFF.

The chain employs TRBV15 and TRBJ2-7; perhaps TRBD2 as D (6 bases). This CDR3 comprises 16 residues. The germline CDR1 and CDR2 sequences are LNHNV and YYDKDF (reference sequence). Trimming removed 1 base at V and 0 bases at J, with 13 bases between. CDR3 nucleotide sequence: TGTGCCACCAGCAGAGTTACCGGGACTGGCTCCTACGAGCAGTACTTC. Residues: CATSRVTGTGSYEQYF.

The chain combines TRBV25-1 with TRBJ2-7; the match to TRBD1 covers 10 bases. V shed 1 base, J shed 6 bases, and the junction held 3 bases outside the gene matches. The CDR3 length is 14 residues. In germline, CDR1 is MGHDK, CDR2 SYGVNS. Here the CDR3 reads CASSEWGTGAEQYF. DNA for the CDR3: TGTGCCAGCAGTGAATGGGGGACAGGGGCCGAGCAGTACTTC.

V and J are TRBV24-1 and TRBJ2-2; D is unresolved. This CDR3 contains 15 residues. V lost 5 bases, J lost 0 bases, and 9 bases lay in between. CDR1 is KGHDR, CDR2 SFDVKD, per germline. The CDR3 nucleotides read TGTGCCACCAGTGTACACGCGGCGAACACCGGGGAGCTGTTTTTT. Its translation is CATSVHAANTGELFF.

The chain joins TRBV19 to TRBJ2-5, with TRBD1 matching 8 bases. Germline CDR1 is LNHDA and CDR2 is SQIVND (reference sequence). There are 15 residues in the CDR3. J gave up 7 bases and V 6 bases, and 13 bases lay outside the gene matches. CDR3 region: CASSHPTDRAGTQYF. DNA of the CDR3: TGTGCCAGTAGCCACCCCACGGACAGGGCGGGGACCCAGTACTTC.

J is TRBJ2-1 and V is TRBV28; D is ambiguous. Germline assignment: CDR1 MDHEN and CDR2 SYDVKM. The CDR3 extends over 17 amino acids. Trimming removed 5 bases at V and 1 base at J, with 18 bases between. Here the CDR3 DNA reads TGTGCCAGCAGTCACCCCATTAATTTCGGGTCCTACAATGAGCAGTTCTTC. Protein sequence: CASSHPINFGSYNEQFF.

The V gene is TRBV7-3, the J gene TRBJ2-2; 10 bases are shared with TRBD2. The V gene's germline CDR1 is SGHTA and CDR2 FQGTGA. The CDR3 is made up of 16 amino acids. With 6 bases clipped from V and 2 bases from J, the junction kept 6 bases outside the gene matches. The CDR3 is CASRTTSGVNTGELFF. In DNA, the CDR3 is TGTGCCAGCAGAACAACTAGCGGGGTAAACACCGGGGAGCTGTTTTTT. The full variable domain, with the rest looked up from reference TRBV7-3 and TRBJ2-2, is GAGVSQTPSNKVTEKGKYVELRCDPISGHTALYWYRQSLGQGPEFLIYFQGTGAADDSGLPNDRFFAVRPEGSVSTLKIQRTERGDSAVYLCASRTTSGVNTGELFFGEGSRLTVL.

The V gene is TRBV19, the J gene TRBJ1-3; D gene unclear. V lost 5 bases, J lost 2 bases, and 13 bases lay in between. The CDR3 is 15 residues long. The germline gives CDR1 LNHDA, CDR2 SQIVND (reference sequence). CDR3 sequence (DNA): TGTGCCAGTAGTCCCCCCCCCGGTACTGGAAACACCATATATTTT. It codes for CASSPPPGTGNTIYF.

In DNA, the CDR3 is TGTGCCAGCAGCGCGGCCCAGGGGGCAAGGGAGCAGTACTTC. This encodes CASSAAQGAREQYF. This chain uses TRBV9 with TRBJ2-7, with 8 bases aligning to TRBD1. The germline V gene has CDR1 SGDLS and CDR2 YYNGEE. V shed 3 bases, J shed 7 bases, and the junction held 9 bases outside the gene matches. The CDR3 contains 14 residues. Based on the CDR3 plus reference TRBV9 and TRBJ2-7, the full variable domain is DSGVTQTPKHLITATGQRVTLRCSPRSGDLSVYWYQQSLDQGLQFLIQYYNGEERAKGNILERFSAQQFPDLHSELNLSSLELGDSALYFCASSAAQGAREQYFGPGTRLTVT.

The rearrangement uses TRBV5-1 and TRBJ2-2; D call uncertain. CDR3 length equals 17 residues. Germline V gene lookup returns CDR1 SGHRS and CDR2 YFSETQ. V shed 4 bases and J shed 0 bases, with 16 bases lying between them. CDR3: CASSAGPTTTNTGELFF. DNA for the CDR3: TGCGCCAGCAGCGCCGGACCCACCACTACGAACACCGGGGAGCTGTTTTTT.

V gene TRBV6-1 combines with J gene TRBJ1-5; 8 nucleotides match TRBD1. In germline, CDR1 is MNHNS, CDR2 SASEGT. The CDR3 spans 16 residues. V lost 4 bases, J lost 4 bases, and 9 bases stayed unmatched. This chain's CDR3 is CASSGETGVGNQPQHF. For the CDR3, the DNA is TGTGCCAGCAGTGGAGAGACAGGGGTAGGAAATCAGCCCCAGCATTTT.

The J gene is TRBJ2-5, the V gene TRBV14, with 7 bases matching TRBD1. The trim removed 4 bases at V and 2 bases at J, leaving 1 base unmatched. This CDR3 has 13 residues. In germline, CDR1 is SGHDN, CDR2 FVKESK. The CDR3 DNA reads TGTGCCAGCAGCCCGGGACAGCAAGAGACCCAGTACTTC. It specifies CASSPGQQETQYF.

This clone was recorded only once. The CDR3 bases are TGTGCCAGCACGGCAGGGGGGAACACTGAAGCTTTCTTT. Translated, it gives CASTAGGNTEAFF. The V and J genes are TRBV6-6 and TRBJ1-1, with TRBD1 identical over 7 bases. With 7 bases clipped from V and 1 base from J, the junction kept 3 bases outside the gene matches. Germline V CDR1 and CDR2: MNHNY, SVGAGI (reference sequence). The CDR3 is made up of 13 amino acids.

The rearrangement links TRBV7-2 to TRBJ1-2; no firm D call. The CDR3 is 13 residues long. Germline V gene lookup returns CDR1 SGHTA and CDR2 FQGNSA. V gave up 1 base and J gave up 8 bases, with 11 bases separating them. The DNA of the CDR3 is TGTGCCAGCAGCTTAGTTCGGGGTACGGGCTACACCTTC. Translated, it gives CASSLVRGTGYTF.

In this sample, this clone turned up once. The chain couples TRBV10-3 to TRBJ2-3; 15 nucleotides align to TRBD2. This CDR3 has 17 residues. Germline assignment: CDR1 ENHRY and CDR2 SYGVKD. J was trimmed by 6 bases and V by 10 bases; bases with no gene match: 14. This CDR3 is CATRRGGLAGGRDTQYF. The DNA of the CDR3 is TGTGCCACCCGAAGGGGGGGACTAGCGGGAGGCCGGGATACGCAGTATTTT.

Written as DNA, the CDR3 is TGTGCCAGTAGACAGGATTCCACAGATACGCAGTATTTT. Translation gives CASRQDSTDTQYF. J is TRBJ2-3 and V is TRBV19; the D gene is possibly TRBD1 (5 bases). There are 13 residues in the CDR3. Trimming removed 6 bases at V and 2 bases at J, with 9 bases between. The germline V gene encodes CDR1 LNHDA and CDR2 SQIVND (reference sequence).